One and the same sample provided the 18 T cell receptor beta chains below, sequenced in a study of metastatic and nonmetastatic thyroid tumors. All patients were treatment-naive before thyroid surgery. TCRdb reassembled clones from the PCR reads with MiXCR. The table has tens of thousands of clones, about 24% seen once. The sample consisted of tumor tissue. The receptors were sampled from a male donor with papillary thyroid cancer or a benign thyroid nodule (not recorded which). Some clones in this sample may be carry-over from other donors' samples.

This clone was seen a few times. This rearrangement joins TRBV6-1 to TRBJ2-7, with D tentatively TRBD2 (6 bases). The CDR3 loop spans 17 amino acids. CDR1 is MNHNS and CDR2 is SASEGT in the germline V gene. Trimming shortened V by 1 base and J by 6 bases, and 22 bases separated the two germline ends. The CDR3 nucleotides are TGTGCCAGCAGTGAAGTATCCGGGGGTGGAGGAGCCGGCGAGCAGTACTTC. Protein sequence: CASSEVSGGGGAGEQYF.

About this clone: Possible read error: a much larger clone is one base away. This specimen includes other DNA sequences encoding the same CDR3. CDR3 region: CASTLSRGFEQFF. The CDR3 bases are TGTGCCAGCACTCTCAGCAGAGGGTTTGAGCAGTTCTTC. The V call is TRBV2, the J call TRBJ2-1; D may be TRBD2 (5 bases). The V gene's germline CDR1 is SNHLY and CDR2 FYNNEI. The CDR3 sequence is 13 residues long. Trimming took off 7 bases at V and 9 bases at J, with 16 bases between the two ends.

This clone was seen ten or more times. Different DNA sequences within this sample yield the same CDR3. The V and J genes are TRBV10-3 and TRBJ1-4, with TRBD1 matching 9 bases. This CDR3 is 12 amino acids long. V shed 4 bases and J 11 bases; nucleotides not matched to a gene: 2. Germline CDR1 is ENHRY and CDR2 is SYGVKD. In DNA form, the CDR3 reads TGTGCCATCAGTGCGGGACAGGGCAAACTGTTTTTT. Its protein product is CAISAGQGKLFF.

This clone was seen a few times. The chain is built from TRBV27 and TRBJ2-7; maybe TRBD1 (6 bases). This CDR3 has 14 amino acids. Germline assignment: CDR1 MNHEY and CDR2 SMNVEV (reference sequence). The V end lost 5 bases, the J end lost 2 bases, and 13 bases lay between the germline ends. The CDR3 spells CASSLQTGPYEQYF. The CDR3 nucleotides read TGTGCCAGCAGTCTCCAGACAGGACCCTACGAGCAGTACTTC.

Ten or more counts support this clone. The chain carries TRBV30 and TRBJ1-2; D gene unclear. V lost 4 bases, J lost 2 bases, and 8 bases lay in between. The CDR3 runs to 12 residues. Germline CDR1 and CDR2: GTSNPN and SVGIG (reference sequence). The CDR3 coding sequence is TGTGCCTGGAACCCGGGAAACTATGGCTACACCTTC. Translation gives CAWNPGNYGYTF.

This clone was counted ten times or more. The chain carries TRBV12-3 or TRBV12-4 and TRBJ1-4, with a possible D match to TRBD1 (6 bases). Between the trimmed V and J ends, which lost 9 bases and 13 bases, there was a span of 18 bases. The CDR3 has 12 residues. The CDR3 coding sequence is TGTGCCAGTGGGGACACCCGGTGGGGACTGTTTTTT. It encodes CASGDTRWGLFF.

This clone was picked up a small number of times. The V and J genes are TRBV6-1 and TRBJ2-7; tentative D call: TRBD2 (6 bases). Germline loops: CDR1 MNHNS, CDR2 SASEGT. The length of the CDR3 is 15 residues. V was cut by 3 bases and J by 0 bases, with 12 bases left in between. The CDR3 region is CASSEDSGSSYEQYF. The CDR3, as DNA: TGTGCCAGCAGTGAGGATAGCGGTAGCTCCTACGAGCAGTACTTC.

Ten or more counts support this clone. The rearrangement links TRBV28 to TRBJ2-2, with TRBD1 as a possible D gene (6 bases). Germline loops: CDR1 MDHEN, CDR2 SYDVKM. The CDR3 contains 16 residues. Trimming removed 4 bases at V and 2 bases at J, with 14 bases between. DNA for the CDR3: TGTGCCAGCAGTTGGCCAGGGGTCTTAAACACCGGGGAGCTGTTTTTT. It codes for CASSWPGVLNTGELFF.

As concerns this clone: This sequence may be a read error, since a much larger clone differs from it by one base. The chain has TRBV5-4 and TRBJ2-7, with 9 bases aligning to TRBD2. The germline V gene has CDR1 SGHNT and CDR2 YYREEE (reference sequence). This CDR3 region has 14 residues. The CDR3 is CASSFGGRAYEQCF. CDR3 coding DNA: TGTGCCAGCAGCTTTGGCGGGAGGGCCTACGAGCAGTGCTTC.

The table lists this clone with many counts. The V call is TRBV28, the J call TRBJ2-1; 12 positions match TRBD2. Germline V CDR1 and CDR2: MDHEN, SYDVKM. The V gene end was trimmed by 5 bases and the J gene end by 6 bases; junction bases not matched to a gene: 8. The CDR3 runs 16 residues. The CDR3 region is CASSPLAGGVVNEQFF. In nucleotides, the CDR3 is TGTGCCAGCAGTCCCCTAGCGGGAGGGGTGGTCAATGAGCAGTTCTTC. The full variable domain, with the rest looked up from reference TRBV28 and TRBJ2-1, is DVKVTQSSRYLVKRTGEKVFLECVQDMDHENMFWYRQDPGLGLRLIYFSYDVKMKEKGDIPEGYSVSREKKERFSLILESASTNQTSMYLCASSPLAGGVVNEQFFGPGTRLTVL.

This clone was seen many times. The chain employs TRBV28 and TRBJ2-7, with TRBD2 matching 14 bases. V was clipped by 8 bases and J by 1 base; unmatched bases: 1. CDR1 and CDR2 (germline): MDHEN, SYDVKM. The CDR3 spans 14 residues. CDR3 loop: CASGTSGGSYEQYF. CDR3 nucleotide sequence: TGTGCCAGCGGGACTAGCGGGGGATCCTACGAGCAGTACTTC.

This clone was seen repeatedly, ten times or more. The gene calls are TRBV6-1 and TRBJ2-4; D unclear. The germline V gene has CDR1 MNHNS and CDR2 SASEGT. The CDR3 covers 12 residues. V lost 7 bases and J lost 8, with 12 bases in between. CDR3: CASTTVPDIQYF. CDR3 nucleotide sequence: TGTGCCAGCACCACGGTTCCAGACATTCAGTACTTC.

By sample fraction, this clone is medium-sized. The CDR3 sequence: CASSEHRAYEQYF. The DNA for the CDR3 is TGTGCCAGCAGTGAACACAGGGCCTACGAGCAGTACTTC. The V and J genes are TRBV6-1 and TRBJ2-7; D may be TRBD1 (6 bases). Looked up from germline, CDR1 is MNHNS and CDR2 is SASEGT. V was cut by 2 bases and J by 2 bases, with 7 bases left in between. This CDR3 spans 13 amino acids.

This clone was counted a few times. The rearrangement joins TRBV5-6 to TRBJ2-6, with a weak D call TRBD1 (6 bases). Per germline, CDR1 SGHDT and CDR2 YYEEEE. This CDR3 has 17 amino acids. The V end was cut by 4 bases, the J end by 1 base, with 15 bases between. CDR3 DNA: TGTGCCAGCAGCCACCCGGGACAAGCATCTGGGGCCAACGTCCTGACTTTC. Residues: CASSHPGQASGANVLTF.

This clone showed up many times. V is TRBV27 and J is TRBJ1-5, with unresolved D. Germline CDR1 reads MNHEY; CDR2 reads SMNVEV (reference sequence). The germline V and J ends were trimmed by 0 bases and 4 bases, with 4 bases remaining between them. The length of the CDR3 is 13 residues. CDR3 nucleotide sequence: TGTGCCAGCAGTTTATCAGGGAATCAGCCCCAGCATTTT. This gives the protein CASSLSGNQPQHF.

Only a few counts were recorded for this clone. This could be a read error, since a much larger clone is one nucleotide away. Here the CDR3 DNA reads TGCGCCAGCAGCTCAAAATCCTCATACACTGAAGCTTTCTTT. Translating gives CASSSKSSYTEAFF. This chain links TRBV5-1 with TRBJ1-1; D call uncertain. The CDR3 is made up of 14 amino acids. Trimming cost V 3 bases and J 3 bases, with 12 bases left between them. The germline CDR1 and CDR2 sequences are SGHRS and YFSETQ.

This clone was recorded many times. CDR3 protein: CSAHNYGRITDTQYF. CDR3 DNA sequence: TGCAGTGCTCACAATTACGGAAGAATCACAGATACGCAGTATTTT. The V and J genes are TRBV20-1 and TRBJ2-3; D gene uncertain. The CDR3 covers 15 residues. V lost 5 bases, J lost 2 bases, and 17 bases lay in between. Per germline, CDR1 DFQATT and CDR2 SNEGSKA (reference sequence).

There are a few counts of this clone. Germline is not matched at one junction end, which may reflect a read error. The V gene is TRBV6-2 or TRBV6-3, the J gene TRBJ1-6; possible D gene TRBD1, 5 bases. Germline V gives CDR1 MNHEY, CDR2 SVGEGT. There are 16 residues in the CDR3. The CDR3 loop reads CVSRNPRGEGTAPLHF. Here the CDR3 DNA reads TGTGTCAGCAGGAACCCCCGGGGCGAGGGAACAGCACCCCTCCACTTT.